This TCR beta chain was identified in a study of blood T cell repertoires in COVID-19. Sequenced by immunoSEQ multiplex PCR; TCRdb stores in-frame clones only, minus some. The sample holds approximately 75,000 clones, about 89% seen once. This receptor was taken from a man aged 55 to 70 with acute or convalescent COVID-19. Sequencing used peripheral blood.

The CDR3 DNA is TGCGCCAGCACCAGAACCGGGGACACTGAAGCTTTCTTT. It specifies CASTRTGDTEAFF. The chain links TRBV5-1 to TRBJ1-1; D is undetermined. CDR1 and CDR2 (germline): SGHRS, YFSETQ. The CDR3 is made up of 13 amino acids. V was shortened by 6 bases and J by 3 bases, with 12 bases between the two germline ends.